The source of this TCR beta chain is a study of cytomegalovirus exposure and HLA in healthy donors listed by TCRdb under 2017. Turning to the overall study: According to a later analysis, one platform produced both the 110 or so validation repertoires and the 666 repertoires of the first cohort. The aim of the study was to test whether cataloging public T cell receptors could identify signatures of past pathogen exposure. To predict cytomegalovirus infection status, the study combined high-throughput TCR immunosequencing, statistical association of individual TCRs with disease status, and machine learning. In addition to the first cohort of 666 subjects, a separate validation cohort of 120 different subjects was used.

The donors belonged to the validation cohort of about 110 subjects, which was separate from the approximately 700-subject first cohort. General conclusions and limits of the study: The authors suggested that the approach could potentially be generalized to other disease states and immunological phenotypes. While some public TCRs were present in many individuals, most TCR sequences turned up only very rarely across donors. A later analysis had no HLA typing for the validation cohort, so co-occurrence there was scored across all 130 or so repertoires. The study listed 150 to 200 TCR beta chains as associated with cytomegalovirus. In vitro tests confirmed that a few of the cytomegalovirus-associated TCR beta chains recognize cytomegalovirus antigens. Of the cluster scores, approximately 95% were above 0 in a later analysis, which found that TCRs clustered in the first cohort also tended to co-occur in the 120 validation repertoires. In both the original and validation cohorts, the classifier was reported to diagnose cytomegalovirus status with high specificity and sensitivity.

As regards this clone: Its antigen is unknown. It has no much larger one-base neighbor in the sample; base qualities were not kept.

CDR1 SQVTM and CDR2 ANQGSEA were looked up in the germline V gene. The CDR3 starts with the cysteine, ends with the phenylalanine, and has 18 residues. Only the CDR3 part of the read is kept: 54 bases, read in frame from the first base. At the junction V is shortened by 6 bases and J by 6 bases, with 33 bases in between. Library method: the immunoSEQ multiplex PCR assay. Per the original workflow: A statistical classification framework was built for diagnosing cytomegalovirus status from the catalog of TCR beta chain sequences. TCRdb carries this immuneACCESS record with in-frame sequences only. Its versions omit some clonotypes, under half of them owing to an unresolved V gene in the studies checked, with the rest unexplained. V, J and clone size derive from that table, while D and trimming were established from the DNA sequence. A total of about 200,000 clones appear in this sample, 87% of them only once. Of the sample, roughly 2% falls within the top ten clones.

This TCR was sampled from a woman between 18 and 30 years old in good health and CMV-seropositive. The chain is assembled from TRBV29-1 and TRBJ2-7; matching of 5 bases hints at TRBD2 as the D gene. Source material: PBMCs. The CDR3: CSVGRLKLEEEEMGEQYF. The nucleotide sequence is TGCAGCGTCGGTCGGCTGAAGCTTGAGGAGGAGGAGATGGGCGAGCAGTACTTC.